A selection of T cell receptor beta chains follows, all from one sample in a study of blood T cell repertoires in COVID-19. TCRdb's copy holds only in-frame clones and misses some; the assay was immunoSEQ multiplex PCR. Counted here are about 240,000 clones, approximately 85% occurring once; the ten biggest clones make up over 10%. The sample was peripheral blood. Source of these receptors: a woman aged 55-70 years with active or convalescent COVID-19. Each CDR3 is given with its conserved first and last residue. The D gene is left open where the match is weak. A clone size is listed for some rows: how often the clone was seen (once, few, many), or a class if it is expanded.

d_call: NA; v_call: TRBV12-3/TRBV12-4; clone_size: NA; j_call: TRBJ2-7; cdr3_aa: CASSPGPYEQYF; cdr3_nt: TGTGCCAGCAGTCCTGGGCCCTACGAGCAGTACTTC
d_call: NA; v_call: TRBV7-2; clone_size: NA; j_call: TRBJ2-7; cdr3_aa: CASSLGSLPYEQYF; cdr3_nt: TGTGCCAGCAGCCTCGGATCACTACCCTACGAGCAGTACTTC
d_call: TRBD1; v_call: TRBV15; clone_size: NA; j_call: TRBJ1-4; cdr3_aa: CATSSGQGKLNNEKLFF; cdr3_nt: TGTGCCACCAGCAGCGGACAGGGAAAACTTAATAATGAAAAACTGTTTTTT
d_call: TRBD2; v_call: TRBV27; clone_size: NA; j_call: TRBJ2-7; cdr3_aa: CASSFMGLEYEQYF; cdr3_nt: TGTGCCAGCAGTTTTATGGGACTAGAATACGAGCAGTACTTC
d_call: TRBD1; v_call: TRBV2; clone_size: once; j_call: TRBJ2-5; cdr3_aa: CASSGGTGGQETQYF; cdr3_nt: TGTGCCAGCAGTGGAGGGACAGGGGGACAAGAGACCCAGTACTTC
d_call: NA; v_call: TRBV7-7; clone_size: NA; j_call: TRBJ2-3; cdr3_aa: CASSLGLAGTDTQYF; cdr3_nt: TGTGCTAGCAGCTTAGGTCTAGCAGGCACAGATACGCAGTATTTT
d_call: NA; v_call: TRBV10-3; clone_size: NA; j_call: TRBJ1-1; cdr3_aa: CAISESGGLNTEAFF; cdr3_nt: TGTGCCATCAGTGAGTCGGGGGGTTTGAACACTGAAGCTTTCTTT
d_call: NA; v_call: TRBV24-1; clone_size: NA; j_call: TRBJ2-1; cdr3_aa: CATSDLPATGPFF; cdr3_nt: TGTGCCACCAGTGATTTGCCTGCGACAGGCCCGTTCTTC
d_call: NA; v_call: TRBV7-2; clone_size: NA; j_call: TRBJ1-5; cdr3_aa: CASSFGGEASQPQHF; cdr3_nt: TGTGCCAGCAGCTTTGGGGGGGAGGCCAGTCAGCCCCAGCATTTT
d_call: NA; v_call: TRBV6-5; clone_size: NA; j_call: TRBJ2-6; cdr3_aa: CASSYNTGTGANVLTF; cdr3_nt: TGTGCCAGCAGTTACAATACGGGAACTGGGGCCAACGTCCTGACTTTC
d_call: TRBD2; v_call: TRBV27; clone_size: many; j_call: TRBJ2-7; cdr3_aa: CASTGTSGPKQYF; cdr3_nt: TGTGCCAGCACCGGGACTAGCGGGCCCAAGCAGTACTTC
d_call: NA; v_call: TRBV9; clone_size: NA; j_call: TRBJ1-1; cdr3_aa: CASSRVDATEAFF; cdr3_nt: TGTGCCAGCAGTCGGGTTGATGCCACTGAAGCTTTCTTT
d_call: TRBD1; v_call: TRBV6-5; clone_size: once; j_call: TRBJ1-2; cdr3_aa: CASSRGTGYGYTF; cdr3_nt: TGTGCCAGCAGTCGAGGGACAGGCTATGGCTACACCTTC
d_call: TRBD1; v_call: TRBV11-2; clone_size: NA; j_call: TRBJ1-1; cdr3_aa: CASSYYGQGEAFF; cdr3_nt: TGTGCCAGCAGCTATTACGGACAGGGTGAAGCTTTCTTT
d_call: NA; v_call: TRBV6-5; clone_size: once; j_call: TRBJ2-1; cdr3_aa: CASSYTGNSYNEQFF; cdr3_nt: TGTGCCAGCAGTTATACAGGGAACTCCTACAATGAGCAGTTCTTC